This TCR beta chain originates from a study of cytomegalovirus exposure and HLA in healthy donors. CDR1 is LNHDA and CDR2 is SQIVND in the germline V gene (reference sequence). The CDR3 is made up of 14 amino acids. V lost 3 bases and J lost 6, with 11 bases in between. Measured with immunoSEQ multiplex PCR; TCRdb has only the in-frame clones, and not every one. The sample lists some 260,000 clones, 90% occurring once. Among the roughly 120 subjects of the validation cohort, separate from the approximately 700-subject first cohort, were the donors. Sequenced input: PBMCs. J is TRBJ1-4 and V is TRBV19; D is perhaps TRBD1 (5 bases). This TCR derives from a young woman in good health and CMV-seronegative. The CDR3 DNA reads TGTGCCAGTAGTATGCGGCAGGGTTATGAAAAACTGTTTTTT. It translates to CASSMRQGYEKLFF.